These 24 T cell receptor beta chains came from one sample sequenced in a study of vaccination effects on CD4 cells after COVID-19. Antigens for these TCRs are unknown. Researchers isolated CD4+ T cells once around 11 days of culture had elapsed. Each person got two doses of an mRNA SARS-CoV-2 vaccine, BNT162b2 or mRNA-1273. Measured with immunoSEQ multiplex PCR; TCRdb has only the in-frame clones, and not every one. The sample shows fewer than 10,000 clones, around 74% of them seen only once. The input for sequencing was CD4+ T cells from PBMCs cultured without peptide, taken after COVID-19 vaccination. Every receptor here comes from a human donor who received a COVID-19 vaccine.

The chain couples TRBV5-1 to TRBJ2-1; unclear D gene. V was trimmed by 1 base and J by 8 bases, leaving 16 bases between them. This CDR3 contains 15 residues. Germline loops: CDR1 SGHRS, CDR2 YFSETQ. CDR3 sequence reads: CASSLRPSQKDEQFF. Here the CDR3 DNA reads TGCGCCAGCAGCTTGCGGCCCAGTCAAAAGGATGAGCAGTTCTTC. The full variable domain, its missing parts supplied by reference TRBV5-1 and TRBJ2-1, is KAGVTQTPRYLIKTRGQQVTLSCSPISGHRSVSWYQQTPGQGLQFLFEYFSETQRNKGNFPGRFSGRQFSNSRSEMNVSTLELGDSALYLCASSLRPSQKDEQFFGPGTRLTVL.

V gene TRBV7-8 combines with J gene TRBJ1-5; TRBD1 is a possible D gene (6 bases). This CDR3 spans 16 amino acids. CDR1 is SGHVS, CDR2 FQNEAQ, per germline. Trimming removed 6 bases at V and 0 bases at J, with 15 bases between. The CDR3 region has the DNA TGTGCCAGCAGTCCAGACAGGACCCATAGCAATCAGCCCCAGCATTTT. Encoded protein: CASSPDRTHSNQPQHF.

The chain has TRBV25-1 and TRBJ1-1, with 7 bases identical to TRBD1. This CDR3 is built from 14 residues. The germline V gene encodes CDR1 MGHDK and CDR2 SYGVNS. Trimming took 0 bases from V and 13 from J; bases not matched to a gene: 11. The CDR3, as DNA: TGTGCCAGCAGTGAATATCATTTTGCAGGGGGAGGTTTCTTT. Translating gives CASSEYHFAGGGFF.

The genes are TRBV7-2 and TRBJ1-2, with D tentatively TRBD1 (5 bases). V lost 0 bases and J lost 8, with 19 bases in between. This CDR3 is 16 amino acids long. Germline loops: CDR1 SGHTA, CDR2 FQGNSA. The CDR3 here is CASSLAQTGGSWGYTF. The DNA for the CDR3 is TGTGCCAGCAGCTTAGCACAAACCGGGGGAAGTTGGGGCTACACCTTC.

Here the CDR3 reads CASTLRKGEKLFF. As DNA, the CDR3 is TGTGCCAGCACCCTTAGGAAGGGTGAAAAACTGTTTTTT. The chain is built from TRBV7-2 and TRBJ1-4, with D unclear. V was pared by 7 bases and J by 7 bases, with 13 bases between. There are 13 residues in the CDR3. CDR1 SGHTA and CDR2 FQGNSA come from the germline V gene.

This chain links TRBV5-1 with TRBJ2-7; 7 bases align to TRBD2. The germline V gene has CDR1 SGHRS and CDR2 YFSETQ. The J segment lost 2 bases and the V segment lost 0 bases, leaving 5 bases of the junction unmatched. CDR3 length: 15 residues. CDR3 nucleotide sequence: TGCGCCAGCAGCTTGGCGGCGGGGGAAACCTACGAGCAGTACTTC. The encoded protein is CASSLAAGETYEQYF.

CDR3: CASSPDRVRETQYF. The CDR3 coding sequence is TGTGCCAGCAGCCCGGACAGGGTGCGAGAGACCCAGTACTTC. The chain recombines TRBV7-9 with TRBJ2-5, with 8 nucleotides matching TRBD1. Germline V gives CDR1 SEHNR, CDR2 FQNEAQ (reference sequence). This CDR3 is built from 14 residues. V lost 5 bases to trimming and J lost 4 bases; unmatched junction nucleotides: 6.

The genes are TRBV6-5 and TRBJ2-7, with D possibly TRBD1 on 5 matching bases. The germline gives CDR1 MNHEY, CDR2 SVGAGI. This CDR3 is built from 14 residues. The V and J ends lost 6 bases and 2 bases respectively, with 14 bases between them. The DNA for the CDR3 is TGTGCCAGCAGACCCGACAGCAGAACCTACGAGCAGTACTTC. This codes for CASRPDSRTYEQYF.

CDR3 sequence: CASSLDPGLSDEQYF. CDR3 nucleotide sequence: TGTGCCAGCAGCTTAGACCCGGGTCTGTCTGACGAGCAGTACTTC. The chain employs TRBV11-2 and TRBJ2-7; no firm D call. This CDR3 is built from 15 residues. Trimming stripped 0 bases from V and 5 bases from J, with 14 bases between. The germline CDR1 and CDR2 sequences are SGHAT and FQNNGV. Together with reference TRBV11-2 and TRBJ2-7, the CDR3 gives the full variable domain: EAGVAQSPRYKIIEKRQSVAFWCNPISGHATLYWYQQILGQGPKLLIQFQNNGVVDDSQLPKDRFSAERLKGVDSTLKIQPAKLEDSAVYLCASSLDPGLSDEQYFGPGTRLTVT.

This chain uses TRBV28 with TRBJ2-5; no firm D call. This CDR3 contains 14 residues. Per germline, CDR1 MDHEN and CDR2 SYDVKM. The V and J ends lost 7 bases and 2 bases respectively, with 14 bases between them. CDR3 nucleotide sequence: TGTGCCAGCACCTCTCCGCGGAAACAAGAGACCCAGTACTTC. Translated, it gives CASTSPRKQETQYF.

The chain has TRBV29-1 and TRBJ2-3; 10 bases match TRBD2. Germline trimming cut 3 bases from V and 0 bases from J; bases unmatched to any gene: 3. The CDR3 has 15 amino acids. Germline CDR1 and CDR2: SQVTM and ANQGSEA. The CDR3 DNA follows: TGCAGCGTTGAGGCTAGCGGGAGAAGCACAGATACGCAGTATTTT. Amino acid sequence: CSVEASGRSTDTQYF.

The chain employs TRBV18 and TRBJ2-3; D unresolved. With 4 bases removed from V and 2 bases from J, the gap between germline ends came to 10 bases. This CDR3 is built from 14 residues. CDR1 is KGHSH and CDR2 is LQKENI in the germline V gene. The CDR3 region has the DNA TGTGCCAGCTCACGTCTGGGAAACACAGATACGCAGTATTTT. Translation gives CASSRLGNTDTQYF.

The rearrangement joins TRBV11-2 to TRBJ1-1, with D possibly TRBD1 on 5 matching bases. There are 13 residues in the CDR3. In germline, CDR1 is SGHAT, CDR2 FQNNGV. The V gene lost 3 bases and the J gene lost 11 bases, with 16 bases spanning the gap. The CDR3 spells CASSLGDGGAAFF. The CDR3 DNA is TGTGCCAGCAGCTTGGGGGACGGCGGGGCCGCTTTCTTT.

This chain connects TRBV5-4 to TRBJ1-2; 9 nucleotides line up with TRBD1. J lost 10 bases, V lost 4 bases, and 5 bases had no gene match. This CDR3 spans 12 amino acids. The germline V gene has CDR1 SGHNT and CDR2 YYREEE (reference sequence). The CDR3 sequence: CASSIRTGDYTF. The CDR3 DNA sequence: TGTGCCAGCAGCATCCGGACAGGGGACTACACCTTC.

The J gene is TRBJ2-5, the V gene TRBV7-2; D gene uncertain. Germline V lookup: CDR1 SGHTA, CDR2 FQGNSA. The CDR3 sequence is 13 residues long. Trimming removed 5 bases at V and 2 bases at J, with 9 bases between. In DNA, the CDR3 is TGTGCCAGCAGCCTACATAATCAAGAGACCCAGTACTTC. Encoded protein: CASSLHNQETQYF.

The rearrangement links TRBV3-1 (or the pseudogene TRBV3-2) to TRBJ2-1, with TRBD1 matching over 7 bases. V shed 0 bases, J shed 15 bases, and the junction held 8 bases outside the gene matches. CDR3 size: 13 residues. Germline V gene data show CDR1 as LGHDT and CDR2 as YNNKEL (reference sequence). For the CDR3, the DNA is TGTGCCAGCAGCCAAGACAGGTTGACAGGGACGTTCTTC. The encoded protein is CASSQDRLTGTFF.

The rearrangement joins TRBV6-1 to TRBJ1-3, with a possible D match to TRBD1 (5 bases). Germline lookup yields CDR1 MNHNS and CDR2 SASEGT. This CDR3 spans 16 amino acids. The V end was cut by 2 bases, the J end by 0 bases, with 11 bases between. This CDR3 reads CASSERGTGSGNTIYF. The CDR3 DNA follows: TGTGCCAGCAGTGAAAGGGGTACGGGCTCTGGAAACACCATATATTTT.

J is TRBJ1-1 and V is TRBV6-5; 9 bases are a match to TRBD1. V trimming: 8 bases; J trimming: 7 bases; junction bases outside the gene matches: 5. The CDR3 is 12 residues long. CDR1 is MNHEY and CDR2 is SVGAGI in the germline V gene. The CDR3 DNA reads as TGTGCCAGCGGGGGACAGGGAGGTGAAGCTTTCTTT. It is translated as CASGGQGGEAFF.

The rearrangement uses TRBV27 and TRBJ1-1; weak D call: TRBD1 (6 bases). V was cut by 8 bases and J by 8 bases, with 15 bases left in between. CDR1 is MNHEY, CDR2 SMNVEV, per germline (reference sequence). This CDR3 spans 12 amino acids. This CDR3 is CASSTLDREAFF. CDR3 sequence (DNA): TGTGCCAGCTCTACCCTCGACAGGGAAGCTTTCTTT.

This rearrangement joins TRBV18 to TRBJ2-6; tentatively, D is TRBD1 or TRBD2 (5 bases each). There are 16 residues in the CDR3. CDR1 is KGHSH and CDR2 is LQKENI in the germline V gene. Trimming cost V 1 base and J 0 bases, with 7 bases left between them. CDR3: CASSPQRGSGANVLTF. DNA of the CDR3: TGTGCCAGCTCACCACAGAGGGGCTCTGGGGCCAACGTCCTGACTTTC.

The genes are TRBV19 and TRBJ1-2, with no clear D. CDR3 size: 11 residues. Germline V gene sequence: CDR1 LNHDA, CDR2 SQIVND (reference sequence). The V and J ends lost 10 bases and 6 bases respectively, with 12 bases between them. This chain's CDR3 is CATPSEDGYTF. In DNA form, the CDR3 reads TGTGCCACTCCCTCGGAGGATGGCTACACCTTC.

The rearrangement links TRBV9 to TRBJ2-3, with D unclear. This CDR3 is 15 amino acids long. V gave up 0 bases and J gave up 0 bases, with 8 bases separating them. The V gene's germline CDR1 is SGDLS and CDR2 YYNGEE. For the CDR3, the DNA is TGTGCCAGCAGCGTAGTAGGGTCTAGCACAGATACGCAGTATTTT. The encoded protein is CASSVVGSSTDTQYF.

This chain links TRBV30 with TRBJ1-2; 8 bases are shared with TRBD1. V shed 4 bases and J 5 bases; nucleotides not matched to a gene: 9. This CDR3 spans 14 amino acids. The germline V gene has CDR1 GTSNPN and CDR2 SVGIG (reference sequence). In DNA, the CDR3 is TGTGCCTGGACCCCCGGACAGGGATGGTATGGCTACACCTTC. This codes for CAWTPGQGWYGYTF.

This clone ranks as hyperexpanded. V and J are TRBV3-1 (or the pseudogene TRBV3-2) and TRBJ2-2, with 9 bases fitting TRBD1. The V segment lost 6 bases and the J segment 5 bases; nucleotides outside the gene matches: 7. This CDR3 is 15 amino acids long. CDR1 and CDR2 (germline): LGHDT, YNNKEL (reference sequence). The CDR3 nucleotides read TGTGCCAGCAGTCCACAGGGGGCGGGGACCGGGGAGCTGTTTTTT. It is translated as CASSPQGAGTGELFF.